The rows below give T cell receptor beta chains drawn from one sample of a study of shared clonotypes between healthy human individuals. Sequencing was performed with immunoSEQ multiplex PCR; in TCRdb, only in-frame clones are kept and a portion is missing. The sample shows about 490,000 clones, over 75% of them seen only once. What was sequenced was PBMCs. The receptors come from a woman in her thirties or forties in good health. Some clones in this sample may be carry-over from other donors' samples. CDR3s include the opening cysteine and the closing phenylalanine or tryptophan. D genes are given only for firm matches. Size values are once, few and many counts, or a class for expanded clones, and some rows have none.

TRBD2	TRBV27	-	TRBJ2-7	TGTGCCAGCAGTTCGGGACTAGCGGGAGGCGAGCAGTACTTC	CASSSGLAGGEQYF
-	TRBV6-1	-	TRBJ1-5	TGTGCCAGCAGTGTCAGGGTTGGTGCGCCCCAGCATTTT	CASSVRVGAPQHF
-	TRBV4-1	few	TRBJ2-7	TGCGCCAGCAGCCAAGCTGAGGGGGGGGTCTACGAGCAGTACTTC	CASSQAEGGVYEQYF
-	TRBV4-2	-	TRBJ2-7	TGTGCCAGCAGCCAAGATGAGGACGGCAACTACGAGCAGTACTTC	CASSQDEDGNYEQYF
-	TRBV20-1	many	TRBJ2-7	TGCAGTGCTAAGGGAATTTACGAGCAGTACTTC	CSAKGIYEQYF
-	TRBV7-9	-	TRBJ2-1	TGTGCCAGCAGCGGCTTGGCGTCCCCCTACAATGAGCAGTTCTTC	CASSGLASPYNEQFF
-	TRBV2	-	TRBJ1-2	TGTGCCAGCAGGTACAGGTTCATAACGGACTATGGCTACACCTTC	CASRYRFITDYGYTF
TRBD1	TRBV19	-	TRBJ2-7	TGTGCCAGTAGTCGCGGGACAGGCTCCTACGAGCAGTACTTC	CASSRGTGSYEQYF
-	TRBV2	-	TRBJ1-2	TGTGCCAGCAGTGATCTGGGGCCTAACTATGGCTACACCTTC	CASSDLGPNYGYTF
TRBD2	TRBV4-2	once	TRBJ2-1	TGTGCCAGCAGCCCGGGACTAGCCTTCAATGAGCAGTTCTTC	CASSPGLAFNEQFF
-	TRBV4-1	-	TRBJ2-6	TGCGCCAGCAGCCAAGCGACGATTCGCCCTGGGGCCAACGTCCTGACTTTC	CASSQATIRPGANVLTF
TRBD1	TRBV7-8	many	TRBJ1-5	TGTGCCAGCAGCCCGGGACAGGGCAATCAGCCCCAGCATTTT	CASSPGQGNQPQHF
TRBD2	TRBV7-9	few	TRBJ2-3	TGTGCCAGCAGCCGGACTAGCGGGAGCGCTAGCACAGATACGCAGTATTTT	CASSRTSGSASTDTQYF
-	TRBV11-3	once	TRBJ2-7	TGTGCCAGCAGCTTAGGGTGGGGAGGCTACGAGCAGTACTTC	CASSLGWGGYEQYF
-	TRBV7-2	few	TRBJ2-6	TGTGCCAGCAGCCCGGCTTCGGGCGCTGGGGCCAACGTCCTGACTTTC	CASSPASGAGANVLTF
TRBD2	TRBV7-3	-	TRBJ2-1	TGTGCCAGCAGCTTAACGGGCGCTAGCGGGAACGAGCAGTTCTTC	CASSLTGASGNEQFF
-	TRBV2	few	TRBJ2-2	TGTGCCAGCAGTAGCCCCGGGGAGCTGTTTTTT	CASSSPGELFF
TRBD2	TRBV5-1	-	TRBJ2-1	TGCGCCAGCAGCTTCTCGGGACTAACGAATGAGCAGTTCTTC	CASSFSGLTNEQFF
TRBD2	TRBV4-2	-	TRBJ2-3	TGTGCCAGCAGTCAAGCCGGGACTAGGACAGATACGCAGTATTTT	CASSQAGTRTDTQYF
TRBD2	TRBV7-2	-	TRBJ2-2	TGTGCCAGCAGCTTAGGGACTAGCGGGAGTGCCGGGGAGCTGTTTTTT	CASSLGTSGSAGELFF
-	TRBV6-1	-	TRBJ1-2	TGTGCCAGCAGCCTTGGGCGGCGCAACTATGGCTACACCTTC	CASSLGRRNYGYTF
-	TRBV11-2	many	TRBJ2-5	TGTGCCAGCAGCTTATCTGAGACCCAGTACTTC	CASSLSETQYF
-	TRBV6-6	-	TRBJ1-2	TGTGCCAGCACCCCAGGTTATGGCTACACCTTC	CASTPGYGYTF
-	TRBV7-9	-	TRBJ2-1	TGTGCCAGCAGCTTAGAGGTCAGGGGCAATGAGCAGTTCTTC	CASSLEVRGNEQFF
-	TRBV7-8	-	TRBJ2-5	TGTGCCAGCAGCTTAGGCGCGGTCCAAGAGACCCAGTACTTC	CASSLGAVQETQYF
TRBD1	TRBV7-9	-	TRBJ2-4	TGTGCCAGCAGCTTTTCGCGTTGGACAGGGACCGAATTGGGTGGCATTCAGTACTTC	CASSFSRWTGTELGGIQYF
-	TRBV18	-	TRBJ2-2	TGTGCCAGCTCACCAAACCAGCAATCCGGGGAGCTGTTTTTT	CASSPNQQSGELFF
TRBD1	TRBV19	-	TRBJ1-4	TGTGCCAGTAGTGGGAGGACAGGGGGACTTGAAAAACTGTTTTTT	CASSGRTGGLEKLFF
TRBD2	TRBV19	-	TRBJ2-7	TGTGCCAGTAGTACCGGACTAGCGGGACCGTGGGACGAGCAGTACTTC	CASSTGLAGPWDEQYF
-	TRBV15	-	TRBJ1-4	TGTGCCACCAGCAGAGGGGGGGGAACTAATGAAAAACTGTTTTTT	CATSRGGGTNEKLFF
TRBD2	TRBV27	-	TRBJ2-1	TGTGCCAGCAGTTTAGCGGGAGGCAGGTACAATGAGCAGTTCTTC	CASSLAGGRYNEQFF
-	TRBV5-1	-	TRBJ2-7	TGCGCCAGCAGCCACGGACAGAGCCGCGAGCAGTACTTC	CASSHGQSREQYF
-	TRBV27	-	TRBJ1-1	TGTGCCAGCAGTTTATATCAGGGGCCTTCGGAAGCTTTCTTT	CASSLYQGPSEAFF
-	TRBV5-4	-	TRBJ2-5	TGTGCCAGCAGCTGGAAGGACAAGGGGCGCATCGAGACCCAGTACTTC	CASSWKDKGRIETQYF
TRBD1	TRBV9	-	TRBJ1-5	TGTGCCAGCAGCCGACAGGGGGCGAGCGGTCAGCCCCAGCATTTT	CASSRQGASGQPQHF
TRBD1	TRBV11-2	-	TRBJ2-7	TGTGCCAGCAGCTCCTGGACAGGGCACTCCTACGAGCAGTACTTC	CASSSWTGHSYEQYF
-	TRBV28	-	TRBJ2-7	TGTGCCAGCAGTTCCCAGGGCCTTTACGAGCAGTACTTC	CASSSQGLYEQYF
-	TRBV6-1	-	TRBJ2-2	TGTGCCAGCTCCCGGGACGGTGCGACCGGGGAGCTGTTTTTT	CASSRDGATGELFF
-	TRBV5-4	-	TRBJ2-7	TGTGCCAGCAGCACAGACTCTAGCTCCTACGAGCAGTACTTC	CASSTDSSSYEQYF
-	TRBV28	-	TRBJ1-2	TGTGCCAGCAGTTTCGGATCAGGGTATGGCTACACCTTC	CASSFGSGYGYTF
TRBD2	TRBV4-3	-	TRBJ2-2	TGCGCCAGCAGCCGCCTTAGCGGGGGCGCGAACACCGGGGAGCTGTTTTTT	CASSRLSGGANTGELFF
TRBD1	TRBV18	-	TRBJ1-4	TGTGCCAGCTCGGAAGGACAGGGGACTAATGAAAAACTGTTTTTT	CASSEGQGTNEKLFF
-	TRBV7-8	-	TRBJ2-7	TGTGCCAGCAGCTTACCTAGACTAGCCTACGAGCAGTACTTC	CASSLPRLAYEQYF
TRBD1	TRBV19	-	TRBJ1-2	TGTGCCAGTACCTCTGGGACAGGCATTCGTATCTTCTTC	CASTSGTGIRIFF
TRBD2	TRBV2	-	TRBJ2-1	TGTGCCAGCGCGAGGACTAGCGGAGGGTACAATGAGCAGTTCTTC	CASARTSGGYNEQFF
-	TRBV2	few	TRBJ2-6	TGTGCCAGCATTGGGGCTCTCGGGGCCAACGTCCTGACTTTC	CASIGALGANVLTF
-	TRBV4-1	-	TRBJ2-3	TGCGCCAGCAGCCAAGTGGGAGCTTATACGCAGTATTTT	CASSQVGAYTQYF
TRBD2	TRBV7-3	many	TRBJ2-5	TGTGCCAGCAGCCCTGGACTAGCCCCCGAGACCCAGTACTTC	CASSPGLAPETQYF
TRBD1	TRBV7-8	-	TRBJ2-7	TGTGCCAGCAGCCAGGGACAGGGAGCGGTCGAGCAGTACTTC	CASSQGQGAVEQYF
-	TRBV30	-	TRBJ2-7	TGTGCCTGGAGTGTAGGTTTGGCATCCTACGAGCAGTACTTC	CAWSVGLASYEQYF
-	TRBV30	once	TRBJ1-3	TGTGCCTGGAGAGGCGGGAACACCATATATTTT	CAWRGGNTIYF
TRBD1	TRBV27	-	TRBJ2-7	TGTGCCAGCAGGACAGGGTCCCCATACTACGAGCAGTACTTC	CASRTGSPYYEQYF
-	TRBV7-9	-	TRBJ1-5	TGTGCCAGCAGCTTAGCGAGCAATCAGCCCCAGCATTTT	CASSLASNQPQHF
TRBD2	TRBV10-3	-	TRBJ2-3	TGTGCCATCAGTGAGTCAAGCGGGAGGTCAGCAGATACGCAGTATTTT	CAISESSGRSADTQYF
-	TRBV29-1	-	TRBJ2-3	TGCAGCGTTGAAGCTTCGGCCAAGACAGATACGCAGTATTTT	CSVEASAKTDTQYF
-	TRBV11-3	-	TRBJ2-7	TGTGCCAGCAGCTTAGGGGCAGGAGACGAGCAGTACTTC	CASSLGAGDEQYF
-	TRBV5-6	many	TRBJ1-2	TGTGCCAGCAGCTTGGCCGACAGTTACCACTATGGCTACACCTTC	CASSLADSYHYGYTF
TRBD2	TRBV7-9	-	TRBJ2-2	TGTGCCAGCAGCAGACTAGCGGGAGGGTTCGCGAACACCGGGGAGCTGTTTTTT	CASSRLAGGFANTGELFF
-	TRBV19	-	TRBJ1-1	TGTGCCAGTAGTATCTACGGAATCCGTGACTGGGGCACTGAAGCTTTCTTT	CASSIYGIRDWGTEAFF
-	TRBV15	-	TRBJ1-2	TGTGCCACCAGAGAAGGGTATGGCTACACCTTC	CATREGYGYTF